This T cell receptor beta chain was sequenced during a study of T cell changes during pregnancy in multiple sclerosis (dated by TCRdb to between 2017 and 2020). About the investigation overall: The study looked at changes in the T cell repertoire across pregnancy in women with multiple sclerosis.

Notes on this clone: Its antigen target is currently unknown. No qualities accompany the bases; no much larger clone lies one base away.

The junction shows trimming of 0 bases on V and 5 bases on J, and the gene matches do not reach 6 bases of it. The CDR3 contains 16 residues, cysteine and phenylalanine counted. The retained sequence is limited to the CDR3, 48 bases, with the frame set at the first base. CDR1 and CDR2 were assigned from the germline V gene as SNHLY and FYNNEI. Library preparation was by the immunoSEQ multiplex PCR assay. TCRdb mirrors the immuneACCESS table, restricted to in-frame sequences. Some clones are absent from its copies; in checked studies, under half trace to an unresolved V gene, and the reason for the others is unknown. Across this sample there are tens of thousands of clones, with approximately 90% seen only once. The ten largest clonotypes hold about 10% of the sample.

This TCR came from a female donor with multiple sclerosis, enrolled in a pregnancy study. The rearrangement joined TRBV2 to TRBJ1-2, and TRBD1 aligns with 10 junction nucleotides. The source was CD8+ T cells from peripheral blood mononuclear cells, collected before pregnancy. The CDR3 corresponds to CASSEAKTGGLYGYTF. The base sequence is TGTGCCAGCAGTGAAGCTAAGACAGGGGGCCTTTATGGCTACACCTTC.